The following is a T cell receptor (beta chain) sequence with its context. This sample was included in a study of blood T cell repertoires in COVID-19. Assay used: immunoSEQ multiplex PCR; TCRdb lists only in-frame clones, some missing. The sample shows 250,000 or so clones, approximately 90% of them seen only once. Sequencing was carried out using peripheral blood. This TCR came from a man between 25 and 39 years old with COVID-19, enrolled during active disease.

The CDR3 sequence: CASSAIDRGSSYEQYF. CDR3 bases: TGTGCCAGCAGCGCCATAGACAGGGGTAGCTCCTACGAGCAGTACTTC. The chain joins TRBV7-9 to TRBJ2-7; 8 bases are a match to TRBD1. Germline assignment: CDR1 SEHNR and CDR2 FQNEAQ (reference sequence). The CDR3 has 16 residues. With 5 bases clipped from V and 0 bases from J, the junction kept 9 bases outside the gene matches. Combining the CDR3 with reference TRBV7-9 and TRBJ2-7 gives the whole variable domain DTGVSQNPRHKITKRGQNVTFRCDPISEHNRLYWYRQTLGQGPEFLTYFQNEAQLEKSRLLSDRFSAERPKGSFSTLEIQRTEQGDSAMYLCASSAIDRGSSYEQYFGPGTRLTVT.